This T cell receptor (beta chain) is from a study of cytomegalovirus exposure and HLA in healthy donors. Overall study context: A prior analysis found fewer than 120 million unique TCR beta sequences from 150 million to 200 million T cells. In terms of ancestry, the Caucasian-associated cluster contained about four fifths of the 350 to 450 genotyped donors.

Points on this clone: Its antigen remains unknown.

This PCR relied on a set of 60 Vbeta primers and 13 Jbeta primers. Sequencing was performed with immunoSEQ multiplex PCR; in TCRdb, only in-frame clones are kept and a portion is missing. Of 150,000 or so clones in the sample, 80% were seen once. Losses at the gene ends were 0 bases for V and 4 bases for J; bases not matched to a gene: 4. There are 15 residues in the CDR3. Germline assignment: CDR1 LGHNA and CDR2 YSLEER. Study observations and caveats: Researchers reported from a later analysis that most CMV-associated TCR beta chains appeared HLA-restricted. Apart from CMV serostatus, no immune exposure information was available.

The clonotype was recovered from a man between 18 and 29 years old in good health and CMV-seropositive. Sequenced material: PBMCs. The rearrangement links TRBV4-3 to TRBJ1-2; 8 nucleotides line up with TRBD1. The CDR3 DNA sequence: TGCGCCAGCAGCCAAGATCCAGGGACAGGCTATGGCTACACCTTC. Translation: CASSQDPGTGYGYTF.